This T cell receptor (beta chain) was profiled in a study of CD8 T cells in Susac syndrome. General study findings and limits: The study acknowledged a relatively small number of individuals in its TCR sequencing and HLA analysis.

After extraction with the RNeasy kit, roughly 0.5 to 1 ug of the RNA was reverse transcribed using random hexamers. TCRdb analysed the immunoSEQ multiplex PCR reads with MiXCR anew, one entry per CDR3 protein. This repertoire shows 400,000 to 550,000 distinct CDR3 sequences, 85% found once; its top ten account for around 0.12%. Germline CDR1 and CDR2: MNHEY and SMNVEV (reference sequence). V was pared by 3 bases and J by 2 bases, with 5 bases between. CDR3 length: 14 residues. FACS was used to enrich TEMRA cells, whereas the CD8+ and CD4+ T cells were obtained by negative isolation. As regards this clonotype: No antigen is known for it.

The source is a human donor with multiple sclerosis. Material for sequencing was CD8+ T cells from PBMCs. This rearrangement joins TRBV27 to TRBJ2-6; D unresolved. Written as DNA, the CDR3 is TGTGCCAGCAGTTTTACAGCTGGGGCCAACGTCCTGACTTTC. Protein: CASSFTAGANVLTF.